The source of this TCR beta chain is a study of T cell clonotyping in hematopoietic cell transplantation (dated by TCRdb to the early 2020s). At the level of the whole study: Recipient samples taken before transplant were obtained following cytoreduction. In the study, 150 or so blood samples were gathered from over 30 consecutive transplant recipients and their related donors. Recruitment of patients was conducted between late 2015 and 2017, and follow-up was continued until September 2020 or death.

V ends up 5 bases short and J 3 bases short, with an unmatched junction base count of 5. The germline V gene specifies LGHNT as CDR1 and FRNRAP as CDR2. CDR3 length: 14 amino acids, cysteine to phenylalanine. Just CDR3 DNA is preserved here, 42 bases in frame from base 1. The research as a whole found: Recipient TCR diversity fell after transplant, with pathologically expanded clonotypes rising progressively from day 30 to day 180. Broader TCR repertoire diversity after transplant was predicted by Inverse Simpson Index values from donors and from recipients before transplant. Only a small fraction of recipient repertoires overlapped donor repertoires, with over 95% appearing de novo at the given depth. Sample size was limited, and cells were not sorted, so CD4 and CD8 repertoire contributions could not be separated.

The time point label, read with the paper, signifies: recipient sample about 28 days before transplant, after cytoreduction. Blood from recipients was drawn roughly 28 days before transplant, then again at days 30, 100 and 180 after transplant. Using Nuclei Lysis Solution, genomic DNA was extracted from unfractionated peripheral blood mononuclear cells that were either fresh or cryopreserved. Remarks on this clone: It lacks a known antigen. One base away there is no much larger clone; base qualities are not given.

The immunoSEQ assay, a bias-controlled multiplex PCR with V- and J-specific primers, was used to amplify TCR beta CDR3 regions from genomic DNA. A proprietary barcode and Illumina adapter sequences were added to the CDR3 amplicons in a second PCR step. An Illumina MiSeq instrument was used for sequencing of the CDR3 libraries. For the original study's pipeline: Export and quality control were done with immunoSEQ Analyzer 3.0, while downstream analyses used R Bioconductor and Immunarch. Only productive rearrangements in the normalized downsampled data set went into calculating the repertoire metrics. Pathologically expanded clonotypes were defined as those larger than 5 templates in the normalized cohort. The Inverse Simpson Index was used to measure repertoire diversity. The non-normalized data set was used for CMV-specificity analyses so that all clonotypes could be captured. TCRdb carries this immuneACCESS record with in-frame sequences only. Its versions omit some clonotypes, under half of them owing to an unresolved V gene in the studies checked, with the rest unexplained. The V and J calls and clone size were taken over from that table, and D and trimming were inferred from the DNA. The sample records 35,000 to 50,000 clones, roughly 85% of which are singletons. The top ten clones comprise around 3% of the sample.

This clonotype was sampled from a man in his sixties with acute myeloid leukemia. Some clones in this sample may be carry-over from other donors' samples. The chain is made from TRBV12-5 and TRBJ1-1; 8 nucleotides in the junction match TRBD1. Here the sequenced sample was peripheral blood mononuclear cells, taken before stem cell transplant. The CDR3 sequence is CASGPGGADTEAFF. The nucleotide sequence reads as follows: TGTGCTAGTGGTCCAGGGGGCGCGGACACTGAAGCTTTCTTT.